The next 4 T cell receptor beta chains were all read from a single sample in a study of tissue T cells after allogeneic stem cell transplantation (dated by TCRdb to the early 2020s). In the paper's terms, the time point label means: human tissue collected at research (rapid) autopsy. The method behind the library was the immunoSEQ multiplex PCR assay. Entries here come from immuneACCESS through TCRdb and include only in-frame sequences with V and J called. Some clones fail to appear in such tables; in the studies checked, an unresolved V gene covers under half of the shortfall, and the cause of the remainder is unknown. This sample has under 7,000 clones in its table, and around three quarters of those were observed once. Approximately 7% of the sample rests with the top ten. The material was tissue from the rectum, obtained at autopsy. Source of these receptors: a woman between 18 and 50 years old with breast cancer.

The chain links TRBV7-2 to TRBJ2-7; maybe TRBD1 (5 bases). V was shortened by 5 bases and J by 2 bases, with 10 bases between the two germline ends. CDR1 SGHTA and CDR2 FQGNSA come from the germline V gene. The CDR3 sequence is 13 residues long. The CDR3 here is CASSRTDTYEQYF. In DNA, the CDR3 is TGTGCCAGCAGCAGGACGGACACCTACGAGCAGTACTTC.

The V call is TRBV3-1 (or the pseudogene TRBV3-2), the J call TRBJ2-7, with D perhaps TRBD1 (6 bases). Trimming left V 4 bases short and J 1 base short, with 14 bases between. Germline CDR1 is LGHDT and CDR2 is YNNKEL (reference sequence). The CDR3 length is 15 residues. This chain's CDR3 is CASSPPGQLSYEQYF. For the CDR3, the DNA is TGTGCCAGCAGCCCTCCAGGACAGCTTTCCTACGAGCAGTACTTC.

This sequence joins TRBV2 and TRBJ1-4; D is possibly TRBD1 (6 bases). V was pared by 7 bases and J by 6 bases, with 15 bases between. Per germline, CDR1 SNHLY and CDR2 FYNNEI. This CDR3 is built from 14 residues. The CDR3 bases are TGTGCCAGCACAACCGAGGGGGGATATGAAAAACTGTTTTTT. This encodes CASTTEGGYEKLFF. Full variable domain (rest looked up from reference TRBV2 and TRBJ1-4): EPEVTQTPSHQVTQMGQEVILRCVPISNHLYFYWYRQILGQKVEFLVSFYNNEISEKSEIFDDQFSVERPDGSNFTLKIRSTKLEDSAMYFCASTTEGGYEKLFFGSGTQLSVL.

CDR3 DNA sequence: TGTGCCAGCAGCTTAGAACTGGGGGAGCAGTACTTC. It translates to CASSLELGEQYF. The chain carries TRBV7-2 and TRBJ2-7; D call uncertain. The CDR3 has 12 amino acids. Germline V CDR1 and CDR2: SGHTA, FQGNSA. Trimming cost V 1 base and J 7 bases, with 8 bases left between them.